This TCR beta chain is drawn from a study of blood T cell repertoires in COVID-19. In the original analysis: Estimation of nucleated cell counts relied on the amplification of reference gene primers. Data came from immunoSEQ multiplex PCR; TCRdb stores just in-frame clones and leaves some out. The DNA gave D and trimming, while V, J and clone size come from that table. Seen here are about 36,000 clones, 78% observed once, and the top ten hold around 35%. CDR3 length: 15 residues. Germline V gene lookup returns CDR1 SGDLS and CDR2 YYNGEE. Trimming removed 3 bases from V and 3 bases from J; junction bases left unmatched: 4.

J is TRBJ2-5 and V is TRBV9; 11 bases fit TRBD1. This clonotype was obtained from a man in his 60s with acute or convalescent COVID-19. Sequencing was carried out using peripheral blood. The CDR3 DNA is TGTGCCAGCAGCGGACAGGGACAGGGGGAAGAGACCCAGTACTTC. This translates into CASSGQGQGEETQYF. Filled out from reference TRBV9 and TRBJ2-5, the complete variable domain reads DSGVTQTPKHLITATGQRVTLRCSPRSGDLSVYWYQQSLDQGLQFLIQYYNGEERAKGNILERFSAQQFPDLHSELNLSSLELGDSALYFCASSGQGQGEETQYFGPGTRLLVL.